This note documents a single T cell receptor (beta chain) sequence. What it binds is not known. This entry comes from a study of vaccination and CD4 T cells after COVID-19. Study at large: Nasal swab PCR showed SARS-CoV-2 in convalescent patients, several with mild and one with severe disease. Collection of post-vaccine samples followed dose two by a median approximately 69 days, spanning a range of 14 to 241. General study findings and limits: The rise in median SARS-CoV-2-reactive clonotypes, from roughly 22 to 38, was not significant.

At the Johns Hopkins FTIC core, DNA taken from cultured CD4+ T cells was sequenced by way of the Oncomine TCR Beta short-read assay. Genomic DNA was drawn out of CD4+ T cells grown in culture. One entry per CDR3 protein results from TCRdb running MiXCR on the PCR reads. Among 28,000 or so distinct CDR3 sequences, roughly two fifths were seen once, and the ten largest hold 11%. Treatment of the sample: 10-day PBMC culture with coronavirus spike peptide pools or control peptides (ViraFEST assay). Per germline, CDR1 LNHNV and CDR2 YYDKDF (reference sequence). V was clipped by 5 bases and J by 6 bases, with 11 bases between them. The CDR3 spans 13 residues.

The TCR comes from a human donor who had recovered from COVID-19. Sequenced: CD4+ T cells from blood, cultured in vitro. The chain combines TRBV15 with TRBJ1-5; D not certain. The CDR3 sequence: CATSPQEGQPQHF. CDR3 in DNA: TGTGCCACCAGCCCGCAGGAGGGTCAGCCCCAGCATTTT.